This passage covers 3 T cell receptor beta chains from one sample sequenced in a study of blood T cell repertoires in COVID-19. Measured with immunoSEQ multiplex PCR; TCRdb has only the in-frame clones, and not every one. The sample records around 80,000 clones, approximately 83% being singletons. The sequencing sample was made of peripheral blood. Source of these receptors: a human donor in a cohort sampled during active COVID-19.

The chain recombines TRBV9 with TRBJ1-6, with a weak D call TRBD1 (5 bases). The germline V gene encodes CDR1 SGDLS and CDR2 YYNGEE. With 9 bases removed from V and 4 bases from J, the gap between germline ends came to 20 bases. CDR3 length: 16 amino acids. CDR3 residues: CAIEETDPFYNSPLHF. CDR3 bases: TGTGCCATCGAGGAGACAGATCCCTTTTATAATTCACCCCTCCACTTT.

The chain employs TRBV28 and TRBJ2-5; 8 nucleotides align to TRBD2. From germline, CDR1 is MDHEN and CDR2 SYDVKM. The CDR3 consists of 15 residues. After removal of 6 bases from V and 6 bases from J, the junction contained 12 bases not matched to a gene. CDR3 sequence reads: CASSPKGLGGKTQYF. CDR3 in DNA: TGTGCCAGCAGCCCGAAGGGACTAGGGGGAAAGACCCAGTACTTC.

The CDR3 region has the DNA TGTGCCAGCAGCCAAATACGGAATGAAAAACTGTTTTTT. This encodes CASSQIRNEKLFF. The chain links TRBV3-1 (or the pseudogene TRBV3-2) to TRBJ1-4, with no clear D. The V gene lost 2 bases and the J gene lost 5 bases, with 6 bases spanning the gap. Germline V gives CDR1 LGHDT, CDR2 YNNKEL (reference sequence). The CDR3 is made up of 13 amino acids.